Detailed here is one T cell receptor (beta chain). TCRdb re-derived calls from the 5' RACE reads in MiXCR, one entry per CDR3 protein. This table holds 200,000 or so distinct CDR3 sequences, 10% to 15% found once. This sample was taken from a study of CD8 T cells in ankylosing spondylitis. The CDR3 runs to 14 residues. With 2 bases removed from V and 7 bases from J, the gap between germline ends came to 13 bases. The germline gives CDR1 SGHRS, CDR2 YFSETQ. This TCR was recovered from a female donor with ankylosing spondylitis or in good health (not recorded which). This chain uses TRBV5-1 with TRBJ1-5; tentatively, D is TRBD1 (5 bases). Sequencing was performed on blood, either unsorted or a sorted T cell fraction (not recorded which). The CDR3 region is CASSFGAGGQPQHF. In DNA form, the CDR3 reads TGCGCCAGCAGCTTCGGGGCAGGTGGACAGCCCCAGCATTTT.